The rows below give T cell receptor beta chains drawn from one sample of a study of cytomegalovirus exposure and HLA in healthy donors. The protocol was immunoSEQ multiplex PCR, while the TCRdb copy is restricted to in-frame clones and leaves out a portion. The data show around 140,000 clones, with about three quarters seen just once and over 1.5% held by the top ten. The sample comprised PBMCs. These receptors were taken from a man aged 40-50 years in good health and CMV-seronegative. The CDR3 runs from the conserved cysteine through the conserved F or W. The order of the fields is CDR3 DNA, CDR3 protein, D gene, clone size, V gene, J gene. D genes are given only for firm matches. Size tells how often a clone was seen (once, few, many) or the class of an expanded clone, and some rows leave it out.

DNA: TGTGCCAGCATTGGACAGGGGATCAGAAACTATGGCTACACCTTC; CDR3: CASIGQGIRNYGYTF; D: TRBD1; size: -; V: TRBV6-5; J: TRBJ1-2
DNA: TGTGCCAGCAGTTTATTTTCCGGAGGGGAGCAGTACTTC; CDR3: CASSLFSGGEQYF; D: -; size: -; V: TRBV27; J: TRBJ2-7
DNA: TGTGCCAGCAGTTACTCCGGGGGGGGCGGCTATGGCTACACCTTC; CDR3: CASSYSGGGGYGYTF; D: -; size: -; V: TRBV6-6; J: TRBJ1-2
DNA: TGCGCCAGCAGCTTGGGACTAGCGCAAGAGACCCAGTACTTC; CDR3: CASSLGLAQETQYF; D: TRBD2; size: -; V: TRBV5-1; J: TRBJ2-5
DNA: TGTGCCAGCAGCTTCGGACAGGTTGAAGCTTTCTTT; CDR3: CASSFGQVEAFF; D: TRBD1; size: -; V: TRBV13; J: TRBJ1-1
DNA: TGCGCCAGCAGCCAAGGGGCTAGCGGGTACGAGCAGTACTTC; CDR3: CASSQGASGYEQYF; D: TRBD2; size: -; V: TRBV4-1; J: TRBJ2-7
DNA: TGTGCCAGCAGTGTCCTGGGGGCCCAGCAGGGACTAGTCGGTGCAGATACGCAGTATTTT; CDR3: CASSVLGAQQGLVGADTQYF; D: TRBD2; size: -; V: TRBV2; J: TRBJ2-3
DNA: TGTGCCAGCAGTTTCTGGGGGGTCAACTATGGCTACACCTTC; CDR3: CASSFWGVNYGYTF; D: -; size: -; V: TRBV28; J: TRBJ1-2
DNA: TGTGCCAGTAGTACCCACCGGACTAGCGGGAGGAATGAGCAGTTCTTC; CDR3: CASSTHRTSGRNEQFF; D: TRBD2; size: -; V: TRBV19; J: TRBJ2-1
DNA: TGCGCCAGCAGCAACCACCGGGACAGACTTAGCAATCAGCCCCAGCATTTT; CDR3: CASSNHRDRLSNQPQHF; D: TRBD1; size: -; V: TRBV4-1; J: TRBJ1-5
DNA: TGTGCCAGCAGCTTGGCTATCCATGAGACCCAGTACTTC; CDR3: CASSLAIHETQYF; D: -; size: -; V: TRBV5-4; J: TRBJ2-5
DNA: TGTGCCACCAGTTACCTAGCTTCCCAAGATACGCAGTATTTT; CDR3: CATSYLASQDTQYF; D: -; size: -; V: TRBV15; J: TRBJ2-3
DNA: TGCGCCAGCAGCCAAGGGGTGACAGTCCATCAGCCCCAGCATTTT; CDR3: CASSQGVTVHQPQHF; D: -; size: -; V: TRBV4-1; J: TRBJ1-5
DNA: TGCGCCAGCAGCCAAGACTGGAGCGGGCTTTTCTACGAGCAGTACTTC; CDR3: CASSQDWSGLFYEQYF; D: -; size: few; V: TRBV4-1; J: TRBJ2-7
DNA: TGTGCCTGGAGTAAAATTGACAGGGGCACAGATACGCAGTATTTT; CDR3: CAWSKIDRGTDTQYF; D: TRBD1; size: -; V: TRBV30; J: TRBJ2-3
DNA: TGTGCCAGCAGAGAAATTTTGGGACAGGGATTAGTTTCACCCCTCCACTTT; CDR3: CASREILGQGLVSPLHF; D: TRBD1; size: -; V: TRBV6-1; J: TRBJ1-6
DNA: TGTGCCAGCAGCCACCCAATTCCTCCGGCCCGACTAGCGGGCCTATACAATGAGCAGTTCTTC; CDR3: CASSHPIPPARLAGLYNEQFF; D: -; size: -; V: TRBV21-1; J: TRBJ2-1
DNA: TGTGCCACTAGGGCTACAGCCTACGAGCAGTACTTC; CDR3: CATRATAYEQYF; D: -; size: -; V: TRBV19; J: TRBJ2-7
DNA: TGTGCCAGTAGTTCCTTCCAGGAGGTTGGCTATGGCTACACCTTC; CDR3: CASSSFQEVGYGYTF; D: -; size: few; V: TRBV19; J: TRBJ1-2
DNA: TGTGCCAGCGCCCCCGCAGGGGACCCCCTGAACACTGAAGCTTTCTTT; CDR3: CASAPAGDPLNTEAFF; D: -; size: -; V: TRBV5-8; J: TRBJ1-1
DNA: TGTGCCAGCAGTCCCCCCGGGTTCCGAGAGACCCAGTACTTC; CDR3: CASSPPGFRETQYF; D: -; size: -; V: TRBV27; J: TRBJ2-5
DNA: TGTGCCAGCACCTCTCAGGTGGGACAGTATAATTCACCCCTCCACTTT; CDR3: CASTSQVGQYNSPLHF; D: TRBD1; size: -; V: TRBV7-2; J: TRBJ1-6
DNA: TGCGCCAGCAGCCAAGAGGAAGGGGAGGATTCACCCCTCCACTTT; CDR3: CASSQEEGEDSPLHF; D: -; size: once; V: TRBV4-3; J: TRBJ1-6